This is a list of T cell receptor beta chains from one sample in a study of blood T cell repertoires in COVID-19. Profiled with immunoSEQ multiplex PCR; TCRdb holds only in-frame clones, not every one. The data show about 73,000 clones, approximately 80% seen once. The sequencing sample was made of peripheral blood. Every receptor here comes from a man aged 80 or over with active or convalescent COVID-19. Both conserved end residues are part of each CDR3. A D gene is named only where the DNA matches it firmly. Clone size appears in some rows only: once, few, many, or a class for an expanded clone.

v_call	d_call	clone_size	j_call	cdr3_aa	cdr3_nt
TRBV28	TRBD1	NA	TRBJ2-2	CASTASGTENTGELFF	TGTGCCAGCACCGCCTCCGGGACAGAAAACACCGGGGAGCTGTTTTTT
TRBV2	TRBD1	NA	TRBJ1-5	CASSLDRGGPQPQHF	TGTGCCAGCAGTCTGGACAGGGGCGGTCCTCAGCCCCAGCATTTT
TRBV15	TRBD1	NA	TRBJ1-1	CATRPGQGYTEAFF	TGTGCCACGCGACCGGGACAGGGGTACACTGAAGCTTTCTTT
TRBV7-9	TRBD1	few	TRBJ1-1	CASRPGQGEAFF	TGTGCCAGCAGACCCGGACAGGGGGAAGCTTTCTTT
TRBV7-2	NA	NA	TRBJ1-1	CASSSHRNTEAFF	TGTGCCAGCAGCTCCCACAGGAACACTGAAGCTTTCTTT
TRBV15	NA	NA	TRBJ1-5	CATSTTGFIGNQPQHF	TGTGCCACCAGCACCACAGGATTCATAGGCAATCAGCCCCAGCATTTT
TRBV7-9	TRBD1	few	TRBJ2-3	CASSFDRGADTQYF	TGTGCCAGCAGCTTCGACAGGGGAGCAGATACGCAGTATTTT
TRBV27	TRBD2	NA	TRBJ2-1	CASSLAGISLNEQFF	TGTGCCAGCAGCCTAGCGGGAATTTCCCTTAATGAGCAGTTCTTC
TRBV27	TRBD2	NA	TRBJ2-3	CASSRTSGAPGDTQYF	TGTGCCAGCAGCAGGACTAGCGGGGCCCCTGGGGATACGCAGTATTTT
TRBV5-4	NA	once	TRBJ1-1	CASSPRGGTTEAFF	TGTGCCAGCAGCCCGAGGGGGGGAACCACTGAAGCTTTCTTT
TRBV19	NA	NA	TRBJ1-5	CASSMEVLSNQPQHF	TGTGCCAGTAGTATGGAGGTCCTCAGCAATCAGCCCCAGCATTTT
TRBV5-1	TRBD1	NA	TRBJ1-2	CASSFDRPGGRSGYTF	TGCGCCAGCAGCTTTGATAGGCCAGGGGGCCGAAGTGGCTACACCTTC
TRBV10-2	TRBD2	NA	TRBJ2-1	CASQAGGEYNEQFF	TGCGCCTCACAAGCGGGAGGGGAATACAATGAGCAGTTCTTC
TRBV7-2	TRBD1	NA	TRBJ2-1	CASRSSRDRVINEQFF	TGTGCCAGCAGAAGTAGCAGGGACAGGGTCATCAATGAGCAGTTCTTC
TRBV5-1	TRBD1	few	TRBJ2-5	CASWDRGRETQYF	TGCGCCAGCTGGGACAGGGGTAGGGAGACCCAGTACTTC
TRBV28	TRBD2	NA	TRBJ2-7	CASSQTSGGPTYEQYF	TGTGCCAGCAGTCAGACTAGCGGGGGCCCTACCTACGAGCAGTACTTC
TRBV5-4	TRBD2	NA	TRBJ2-1	CASSPTSGTYNEQFF	TGTGCCAGCAGCCCGACTAGCGGAACCTACAATGAGCAGTTCTTC
TRBV6-5	NA	NA	TRBJ2-7	CASKAGFIYEQYF	TGTGCCAGCAAAGCAGGGTTCATCTACGAGCAGTACTTC
TRBV5-1	TRBD1	NA	TRBJ2-5	CASSSGQGSETQYF	TGCGCCAGCAGCTCGGGACAGGGTTCCGAGACCCAGTACTTC
TRBV3-1/TRBV3-2	NA	NA	TRBJ1-1	CASTFEGNTEAFF	TGTGCCAGCACCTTCGAGGGGAACACTGAAGCTTTCTTT
TRBV5-4	NA	NA	TRBJ1-3	CASSAGGSGGNTIYF	TGTGCCAGCAGCGCTGGGGGGTCGGGGGGAAACACCATATATTTT
TRBV9	NA	NA	TRBJ2-3	CASSATSLGADTQYF	TGTGCCAGCAGCGCCACCTCATTAGGGGCAGATACGCAGTATTTT
TRBV6-2/TRBV6-3	TRBD1	NA	TRBJ1-6	CASSYPGQGNSYNSPLHF	TGTGCCAGCAGTTACCCTGGACAGGGCAACTCCTATAATTCACCCCTCCACTTT
TRBV5-4	TRBD1	NA	TRBJ2-1	CASSRTGGYNEQFF	TGTGCCAGCAGCCGTACAGGGGGCTACAATGAGCAGTTCTTC
TRBV24-1	NA	NA	TRBJ2-1	CATSDLRSGYEQFF	TGTGCCACCAGTGACCTCCGTTCGGGGTATGAGCAGTTCTTC
TRBV7-2	NA	NA	TRBJ1-1	CASSLDRYNTEAFF	TGTGCCAGCAGCCTGGACAGATACAACACTGAAGCTTTCTTT
TRBV5-1	NA	few	TRBJ1-2	CASSLPQGDYGYTF	TGCGCCAGCAGCCTTCCACAGGGCGACTATGGCTACACCTTC
TRBV19	TRBD2	NA	TRBJ2-1	CASSPPGTSGTNEQFF	TGTGCCAGTAGTCCCCCCGGGACTAGCGGGACCAATGAGCAGTTCTTC
TRBV27	TRBD1	NA	TRBJ1-3	CASSDGQGISGNTIYF	TGTGCCAGCAGTGACGGACAGGGCATCTCTGGAAACACCATATATTTT
TRBV28	TRBD1	NA	TRBJ1-4	CASSQQTGQGEKLFF	TGTGCCAGCAGTCAACAGACAGGGCAGGGGGAAAAACTGTTTTTT
TRBV11-2	TRBD1	NA	TRBJ2-7	CASSSSRDRGWEQYF	TGTGCCAGCAGTTCTTCCCGGGACAGGGGTTGGGAGCAGTACTTC
TRBV5-1	NA	NA	TRBJ1-4	CASSLAAGDGEKLFF	TGCGCCAGCAGCTTGGCGGCAGGGGACGGGGAAAAACTGTTTTTT
TRBV6-2/TRBV6-3	NA	NA	TRBJ1-2	CASSRNGDYGYTF	TGTGCCAGCAGTCGTAACGGAGACTATGGCTACACCTTC
TRBV5-1	TRBD1	once	TRBJ2-6	CASSGGYGANVLTF	TGCGCCAGCTCAGGGGGTTATGGGGCCAACGTCCTGACTTTC
TRBV5-6	NA	NA	TRBJ2-2	CASSLEGLEGRLFF	TGTGCCAGCAGCTTGGAGGGCTTGGAGGGGCGGCTGTTTTTT
TRBV20-1	NA	NA	TRBJ1-6	CSASQGANSPLHF	TGCAGTGCTAGTCAAGGGGCCAATTCACCCCTCCACTTT
TRBV5-1	NA	NA	TRBJ2-2	CASSLEVRQLKTGELFF	TGCGCCAGCAGCTTGGAGGTCCGACAGCTAAAAACCGGGGAGCTGTTTTTT
TRBV4-3	TRBD1	NA	TRBJ1-3	CASSQDFGQGGNTIYF	TGCGCCAGCAGCCAAGACTTCGGACAGGGGGGAAACACCATATATTTT
TRBV5-4	TRBD1	NA	TRBJ1-6	CASSLSGTGNSPLHF	TGTGCCAGCAGCTTGTCGGGGACAGGGAATTCACCCCTCCACTTT
TRBV7-9	NA	NA	TRBJ1-5	CASSLQGGQPQHF	TGTGCCAGCAGCTTACAGGGTGGTCAGCCCCAGCATTTT
TRBV9	NA	NA	TRBJ1-5	CASSVNPDQPQHF	TGTGCCAGCAGCGTGAATCCAGATCAGCCCCAGCATTTT
TRBV9	TRBD2	NA	TRBJ2-2	CASSVGGSRTSGFGGELFF	TGTGCCAGCAGCGTAGGAGGTTCGAGAACTAGCGGATTCGGCGGGGAGCTGTTTTTT
TRBV19	NA	NA	TRBJ1-5	CASSSQSNQPQHF	TGTGCCAGTAGTTCCCAGTCCAATCAGCCCCAGCATTTT
TRBV2	TRBD1	NA	TRBJ2-6	CASSDRGPGANVLTF	TGTGCCAGCAGTGACAGGGGGCCTGGGGCCAACGTCCTGACTTTC
TRBV18	TRBD1	NA	TRBJ1-2	CASSPGTGTLYGYTF	TGTGCCAGCTCACCCGGGACAGGGACCCTCTATGGCTACACCTTC
TRBV6-5	TRBD1	once	TRBJ1-5	CASSPTGIGNQPQHF	TGTGCCAGCAGCCCGACAGGGATAGGCAATCAGCCCCAGCATTTT
TRBV27	NA	NA	TRBJ1-6	CASSPRQVNNSPLHF	TGTGCCAGCAGTCCCAGACAGGTCAACAATTCACCCCTCCACTTT
TRBV18	NA	NA	TRBJ2-1	CASSPSRGGLEQFF	TGTGCCAGCTCACCGTCCAGGGGAGGGCTTGAGCAGTTCTTC